Below are 26 T cell receptor beta chains sequenced from a single sample in a study of OX40 agonist ivuxolimab in advanced cancers. Library construction relied on the immunoSEQ multiplex PCR assay. The clones in this table, taken by TCRdb from immuneACCESS, are in-frame only. Not every clone is retained; where verified, under half of the shortfall comes from an unresolved V gene, and the cause of the rest is unknown. The sample table holds 50,000 to 70,000 clones, of which 93% were seen once. The ten largest account for around 19% of the sample. The sample here was CD4+ or CD8+ T cells sorted from blood, taken in a trial of the OX40 agonist ivuxolimab. The receptors derive from an adult with an advanced solid tumor such as melanoma, head and neck, liver or kidney cancer.

This clone appeared a single time. The chain has TRBV6-5 and TRBJ2-7; 7 bases match TRBD1. With V trimmed by 7 bases and J by 2 bases, 5 bases remained unmatched. Germline assignment: CDR1 MNHEY and CDR2 SVGAGI. This CDR3 has 13 residues. The CDR3 region is CASTRDSTYEQYF. DNA of the CDR3: TGTGCCAGCACCAGGGACAGCACCTACGAGCAGTACTTC.

This chain connects TRBV27 to TRBJ2-6, with D possibly matching TRBD1 (6 bases). Germline assignment: CDR1 MNHEY and CDR2 SMNVEV (reference sequence). This CDR3 contains 15 residues. The V end lost 5 bases, the J end lost 2 bases, and 10 bases lay between the germline ends. The CDR3 nucleotides are TGTGCCAGCAGTCTACAGGGCCCTGGGGCCAACGTCCTGACTTTC. Translation: CASSLQGPGANVLTF.

This sequence joins TRBV7-9 and TRBJ2-7, with TRBD1 identical over 8 bases. V lost 4 bases and J lost 2; bases outside the gene matches: 10. The CDR3 covers 16 residues. The germline gives CDR1 SEHNR, CDR2 FQNEAQ (reference sequence). CDR3 amino acids: CASSSSPGTGAYEQYF. CDR3 in DNA: TGTGCCAGCAGCTCCTCTCCCGGGACAGGAGCCTACGAGCAGTACTTC.

V and J are TRBV4-3 and TRBJ2-2, with a possible D match to TRBD1 (6 bases). This CDR3 has 15 residues. The germline V gene encodes CDR1 LGHNA and CDR2 YSLEER. The V gene lost 2 bases and the J gene lost 2 bases, with 9 bases spanning the gap. This CDR3 reads CASSQTDSNTGELFF. For the CDR3, the DNA is TGCGCCAGCAGCCAAACGGACAGTAACACCGGGGAGCTGTTTTTT.

This chain joins TRBV5-6 and TRBJ2-2; D gene unclear. The germline gives CDR1 SGHDT, CDR2 YYEEEE. This CDR3 is built from 12 residues. The V gene lost 2 bases and the J gene lost 5 bases, with 4 bases spanning the gap. CDR3: CASSFITGELFF. In nucleotides, the CDR3 is TGTGCCAGCAGCTTTATAACCGGGGAGCTGTTTTTT.

The chain uses TRBV28 and TRBJ1-4; the D is unclear. V lost 6 bases and J 8 bases, leaving 19 bases between the germline ends. The CDR3 is made up of 15 amino acids. Germline loops: CDR1 MDHEN, CDR2 SYDVKM. The CDR3 DNA reads TGTGCCAGCAGAACCGACACATTCGGGCAGGAAAAACTGTTTTTT. Its protein is CASRTDTFGQEKLFF.

This chain joins TRBV6-5 and TRBJ1-5; D gene ambiguous. Trimming pared 5 bases from V and 0 bases from J, leaving 8 bases between. Per the germline V gene, CDR1 is MNHEY and CDR2 is SVGAGI. This CDR3 region has 14 residues. The CDR3 DNA is TGTGCCAGCAGTCAAGGTTATAGCAATCAGCCCCAGCATTTT. Its protein is CASSQGYSNQPQHF.

The chain is built from TRBV14 and TRBJ2-2; D not certain. The V gene's germline CDR1 is SGHDN and CDR2 FVKESK. This CDR3 has 14 residues. V was shortened by 1 base and J by 5 bases, with 8 bases between the two germline ends. The CDR3 sequence: CASSQVARTGELFF. The CDR3 bases are TGTGCCAGCAGCCAAGTTGCCCGTACCGGGGAGCTGTTTTTT.

The genes are TRBV6-6 and TRBJ2-3; no reliable D call. Looked up from germline, CDR1 is MNHNY and CDR2 is SVGAGI (reference sequence). V lost 10 bases and J 1 base, leaving 18 bases between the germline ends. The CDR3 runs 15 residues. The CDR3 coding sequence is TGTGCCATTCACCCCCTAGTGGATCGCACAGATACGCAGTATTTT. Encoded protein: CAIHPLVDRTDTQYF.

This chain links TRBV7-6 with TRBJ2-1, with D possibly matching TRBD2 (6 bases). This CDR3 has 13 amino acids. V was clipped by 7 bases and J by 5 bases, with 12 bases between them. Germline CDR1 is SGHVS and CDR2 is FNYEAQ. CDR3 protein: CASTPGSHNEQFF. The CDR3 bases are TGTGCCAGCACCCCCGGGAGCCACAATGAGCAGTTCTTC.

This rearrangement joins TRBV13 to TRBJ1-1, with D perhaps TRBD1 (6 bases). This CDR3 is built from 12 residues. Trimming removed 8 bases from V and 5 bases from J, with 12 bases in between. CDR1 PRHDT and CDR2 FYEKMQ come from the germline V gene (reference sequence). The CDR3 region is CASLGGATEAFF. CDR3 coding DNA: TGTGCCAGCCTGGGGGGGGCGACTGAAGCTTTCTTT.

The rearrangement links TRBV28 to TRBJ2-1; D call uncertain. Between the trimmed V and J ends, which lost 7 bases and 8 bases, there was a span of 18 bases. This CDR3 region has 14 residues. CDR1 is MDHEN and CDR2 is SYDVKM in the germline V gene. CDR3 sequence (DNA): TGTGCCAGCACCCTCGCTAGTTTAGAGGATGAGCAGTTCTTC. Translating gives CASTLASLEDEQFF.

The chain couples TRBV15 to TRBJ2-1, with a tentative D call TRBD2 (7 bases). The germline V gene has CDR1 LNHNV and CDR2 YYDKDF (reference sequence). The CDR3 is 16 residues long. V gave up 2 bases and J gave up 0 bases, with 11 bases separating them. DNA of the CDR3: TGTGCCACCAGCAGAACAGGGAGGGGCTCCTACAATGAGCAGTTCTTC. Its translation: CATSRTGRGSYNEQFF.

Sample share makes this clone medium-sized. The chain employs TRBV7-9 and TRBJ2-5; tentatively, D is TRBD1 or TRBD2 (7 bases each). This CDR3 region has 15 residues. Trimming took 5 bases from V and 5 from J, leaving 18 bases between them. CDR1 and CDR2 (germline): SEHNR, FQNEAQ (reference sequence). The chain's CDR3 is CASSEASGGAETQYF. The DNA of the CDR3 is TGTGCCAGCAGCGAAGCGTCAGGGGGGGCTGAGACCCAGTACTTC.

The chain links TRBV7-8 to TRBJ1-1, with TRBD1 as a possible D gene (6 bases). Looked up from germline, CDR1 is SGHVS and CDR2 is FQNEAQ. Trimming removed 5 bases at V and 0 bases at J, with 13 bases between. CDR3 length: 15 amino acids. The CDR3 nucleotides are TGTGCCAGCAGCGTGGACAGACGCATGAACACTGAAGCTTTCTTT. Its translation: CASSVDRRMNTEAFF.

J is TRBJ2-1 and V is TRBV9; TRBD1 is a possible D gene (6 bases). V lost 6 bases and J 7 bases, leaving 20 bases between the germline ends. Germline V gives CDR1 SGDLS, CDR2 YYNGEE. This CDR3 region has 15 residues. The CDR3 DNA reads TGTGCCAGCACCCCACAGGGAGAGGAATGGAATGAGCAGTTCTTC. It specifies CASTPQGEEWNEQFF.

The rearrangement uses TRBV27 and TRBJ2-5, with D perhaps TRBD1 or TRBD2 (6 bases each). CDR1 is MNHEY, CDR2 SMNVEV, per germline (reference sequence). The length of the CDR3 is 14 residues. V was clipped by 4 bases and J by 4 bases, with 13 bases between them. The DNA for the CDR3 is TGTGCCAGCAGTTGGTCGAGGGGGGCAGAGACCCAGTACTTC. The encoded protein is CASSWSRGAETQYF.

This clone was counted between two and nine times. The chain combines TRBV10-2 with TRBJ2-3; D not resolved. This CDR3 is 14 amino acids long. The V end lost 7 bases, the J end lost 2 bases, and 13 bases lay between the germline ends. Germline CDR1 and CDR2: WSHSY and SAAADI. Written as DNA, the CDR3 is TGCGCCAGCAAGCCCAAGGGTTACACAGATACGCAGTATTTT. It encodes CASKPKGYTDTQYF.

This rearrangement joins TRBV2 to TRBJ2-1, with TRBD1 matching over 11 bases. The CDR3 contains 18 residues. The ends lost 3 bases at V and 6 bases at J; junction bases unmatched: 13. CDR1 SNHLY and CDR2 FYNNEI come from the germline V gene. The CDR3 protein is CASSDWSQGTGGFNEQFF. Written as DNA, the CDR3 is TGTGCCAGCAGTGATTGGTCCCAAGGGACAGGGGGTTTCAATGAGCAGTTCTTC.

CDR3 sequence reads: CAISEPGTSFPGELFF. Written as DNA, the CDR3 is TGTGCCATCAGTGAGCCCGGGACTAGTTTTCCCGGGGAGCTGTTTTTT. The chain joins TRBV10-3 to TRBJ2-2; 8 bases line up with TRBD2. The CDR3 extends over 16 amino acids. Germline CDR1 is ENHRY and CDR2 is SYGVKD. The V and J ends lost 2 bases and 6 bases, in that order; junction bases with no gene match: 8.

V gene TRBV7-9 combines with J gene TRBJ2-6; D is possibly TRBD2 (5 bases). From germline, CDR1 is SEHNR and CDR2 FQNEAQ (reference sequence). This CDR3 has 19 residues. V was cut by 1 base and J by 1 base, with 17 bases left in between. The CDR3 nucleotides are TGTGCCAGCAGCTTAGGAGCTGAGGGTTTTGGATCTGGGGCCAACGTCCTGACTTTC. This sequence encodes CASSLGAEGFGSGANVLTF.

In its sample, this clone was seen once. V usage is TRBV5-5 and J usage is TRBJ1-5; a possible D gene is TRBD1 (6 bases). Trimming took 1 base from V and 2 from J, leaving 13 bases between them. The CDR3 spans 16 residues. CDR1 SGHKS and CDR2 YYEKEE come from the germline V gene (reference sequence). The CDR3, as DNA: TGTGCCAGCAGCTTGCGAGGGGGTCAGGGCAATCAGCCCCAGCATTTT. Its protein is CASSLRGGQGNQPQHF. The full variable domain, in which reference TRBV5-5 and TRBJ1-5 provide the parts outside the CDR3, is DAGVTQSPTHLIKTRGQQVTLRCSPISGHKSVSWYQQVLGQGPQFIFQYYEKEERGRGNFPDRFSARQFPNYSSELNVNALLLGDSALYLCASSLRGGQGNQPQHFGDGTRLSIL.

This chain uses TRBV6-6 with TRBJ2-1, with D uncertain. The CDR3 consists of 16 residues. Germline V gene sequence: CDR1 MNHNY, CDR2 SVGAGI (reference sequence). The V end was cut by 0 bases, the J end by 5 bases, with 14 bases between. CDR3: CASSYSTRFLNNEQFF. The CDR3 bases are TGTGCCAGCAGTTACTCGACTCGGTTTCTAAACAATGAGCAGTTCTTC.

The rearrangement joins TRBV7-9 to TRBJ2-7; possibly TRBD1 or TRBD2 for D (5 bases each). CDR1 SEHNR and CDR2 FQNEAQ come from the germline V gene (reference sequence). V gave up 6 bases and J gave up 2 bases, with 11 bases separating them. The CDR3 loop spans 13 amino acids. The CDR3 bases are TGTGCCAGCAGGGGGGACCTGACCTACGAGCAGTACTTC. This codes for CASRGDLTYEQYF.

The rearrangement joins TRBV27 to TRBJ2-1, with D maybe TRBD1 (6 bases). This CDR3 is built from 14 residues. The germline CDR1 and CDR2 sequences are MNHEY and SMNVEV (reference sequence). The ends were cut back, 5 bases at V and 4 bases at J, with 12 bases in the middle. The CDR3 loop reads CASSMTGWYNEQFF. CDR3 sequence (DNA): TGTGCCAGCAGTATGACAGGCTGGTACAATGAGCAGTTCTTC.

This clone was counted once. The chain joins TRBV11-2 to TRBJ2-7; D gene ambiguous. This CDR3 comprises 15 residues. The germline CDR1 and CDR2 sequences are SGHAT and FQNNGV. V was clipped by 5 bases and J by 4 bases, with 18 bases between them. The CDR3 sequence is CASSPFGTQPYEQYF. The DNA for the CDR3 is TGTGCCAGCAGCCCCTTTGGCACGCAACCGTACGAGCAGTACTTC. Looking up the rest from reference TRBV11-2 and TRBJ2-7 gives the full variable domain: EAGVAQSPRYKIIEKRQSVAFWCNPISGHATLYWYQQILGQGPKLLIQFQNNGVVDDSQLPKDRFSAERLKGVDSTLKIQPAKLEDSAVYLCASSPFGTQPYEQYFGPGTRLTVT.